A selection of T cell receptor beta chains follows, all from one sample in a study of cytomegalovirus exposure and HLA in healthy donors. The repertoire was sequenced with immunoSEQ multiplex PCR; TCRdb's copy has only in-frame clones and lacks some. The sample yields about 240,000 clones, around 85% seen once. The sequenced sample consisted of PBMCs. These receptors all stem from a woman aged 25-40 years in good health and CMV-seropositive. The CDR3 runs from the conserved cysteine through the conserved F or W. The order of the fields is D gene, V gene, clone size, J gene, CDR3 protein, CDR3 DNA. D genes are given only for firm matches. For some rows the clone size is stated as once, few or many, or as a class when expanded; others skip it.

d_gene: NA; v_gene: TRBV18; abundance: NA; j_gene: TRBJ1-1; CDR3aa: CASSRGGGLEAFF; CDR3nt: TGTGCCAGCTCCCGGGGTGGGGGCCTTGAAGCTTTCTTT
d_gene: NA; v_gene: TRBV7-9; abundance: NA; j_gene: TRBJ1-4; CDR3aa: CASSQRTPYNEKLFF; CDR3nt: TGTGCCAGCAGCCAGAGGACACCTTATAATGAAAAACTGTTTTTT
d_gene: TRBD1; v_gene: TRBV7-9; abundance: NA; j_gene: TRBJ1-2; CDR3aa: CASSLEGARGYTF; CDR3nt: TGTGCCAGCAGCTTAGAGGGGGCTCGCGGCTACACCTTC
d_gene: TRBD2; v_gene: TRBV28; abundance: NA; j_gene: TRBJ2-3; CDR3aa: CASSLTSGRTDTQYF; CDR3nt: TGTGCCAGCAGTTTAACTAGCGGGAGGACAGATACGCAGTATTTT
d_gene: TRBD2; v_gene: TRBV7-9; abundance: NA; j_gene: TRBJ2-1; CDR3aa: CASSLLAGGWNEQFF; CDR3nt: TGTGCCAGCAGCTTATTAGCGGGAGGGTGGAATGAGCAGTTCTTC
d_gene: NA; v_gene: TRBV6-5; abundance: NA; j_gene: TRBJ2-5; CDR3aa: CASSLLPVETQYF; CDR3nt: TGTGCCAGCAGTTTACTTCCGGTAGAGACCCAGTACTTC
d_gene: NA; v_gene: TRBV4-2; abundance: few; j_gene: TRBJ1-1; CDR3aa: CASSQAGFEAFF; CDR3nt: TGTGCCAGCAGCCAAGCAGGGTTTGAAGCTTTCTTT
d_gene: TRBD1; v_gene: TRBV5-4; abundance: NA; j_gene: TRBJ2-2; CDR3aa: CASSLAGTARTGELFF; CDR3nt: TGTGCCAGCAGCTTGGCCGGGACAGCGAGAACCGGGGAGCTGTTTTTT
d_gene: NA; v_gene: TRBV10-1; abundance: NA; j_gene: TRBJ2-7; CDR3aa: CASSEYIYEQYF; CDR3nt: TGCGCCAGCAGTGAGTACATCTACGAGCAGTACTTC
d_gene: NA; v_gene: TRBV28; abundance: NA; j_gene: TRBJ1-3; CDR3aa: CASSLVTEGSGNTIYF; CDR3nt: TGTGCCAGCAGTCTCGTAACTGAGGGCTCTGGAAACACCATATATTTT
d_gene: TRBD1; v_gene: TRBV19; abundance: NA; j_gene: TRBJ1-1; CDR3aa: CASSLDRGKEAFF; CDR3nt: TGTGCCAGTAGTTTGGACAGGGGGAAGGAAGCTTTCTTT
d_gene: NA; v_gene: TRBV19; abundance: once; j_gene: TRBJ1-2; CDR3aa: CASKDTSNYGYTF; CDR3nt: TGTGCCAGTAAGGACACCTCTAACTATGGCTACACCTTC
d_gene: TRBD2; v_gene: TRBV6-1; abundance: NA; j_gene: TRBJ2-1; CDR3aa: CASGTSGRAFEQFF; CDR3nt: TGTGCCAGCGGGACTAGCGGGAGGGCCTTTGAGCAGTTCTTC
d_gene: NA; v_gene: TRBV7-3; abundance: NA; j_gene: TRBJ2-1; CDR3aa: CASSRRGNNEQFF; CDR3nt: TGTGCCAGCAGCCGACGCGGGAACAATGAGCAGTTCTTC
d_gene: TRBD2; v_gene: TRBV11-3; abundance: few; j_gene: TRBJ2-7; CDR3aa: CASRPSGRTIEQYF; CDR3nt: TGTGCCAGCAGACCTAGCGGGAGAACTATTGAGCAGTACTTC
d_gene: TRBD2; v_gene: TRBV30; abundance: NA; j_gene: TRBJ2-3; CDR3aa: CAWSVPSGLSDTQYF; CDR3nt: TGTGCCTGGAGTGTACCTAGCGGGCTATCAGATACGCAGTATTTT
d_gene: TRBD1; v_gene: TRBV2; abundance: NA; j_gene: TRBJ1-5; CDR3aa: CASSPDRGGQPQHF; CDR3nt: TGTGCCAGCAGTCCCGACAGGGGTGGTCAGCCCCAGCATTTT
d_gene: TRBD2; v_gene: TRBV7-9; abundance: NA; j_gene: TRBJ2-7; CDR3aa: CASSQGLAGEAEQYF; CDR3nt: TGTGCCAGCAGCCAGGGACTAGCGGGAGAGGCCGAGCAGTACTTC
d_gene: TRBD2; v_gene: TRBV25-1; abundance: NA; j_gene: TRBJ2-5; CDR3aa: CASSELASGRNQETQYF; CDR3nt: TGTGCCAGCAGTGAATTGGCTAGCGGGAGGAACCAAGAGACCCAGTACTTC
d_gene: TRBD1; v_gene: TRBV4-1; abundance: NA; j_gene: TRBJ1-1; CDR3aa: CASRGQSGPEAFF; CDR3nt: TGCGCCAGCAGGGGACAGTCCGGCCCTGAAGCTTTCTTT
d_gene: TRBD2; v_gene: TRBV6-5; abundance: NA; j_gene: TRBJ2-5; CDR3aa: CASRVLAGGQETQYF; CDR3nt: TGTGCCAGCAGGGTACTAGCGGGAGGACAAGAGACCCAGTACTTC
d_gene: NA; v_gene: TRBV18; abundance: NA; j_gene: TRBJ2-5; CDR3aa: CASSPPIQGAIRWETQYF; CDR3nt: TGTGCCAGCTCACCACCGATCCAGGGCGCCATTCGTTGGGAGACCCAGTACTTC
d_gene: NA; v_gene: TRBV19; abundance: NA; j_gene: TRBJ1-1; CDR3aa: CASSIGEVNTEAFF; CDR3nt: TGTGCCAGTAGTATAGGGGAGGTGAACACTGAAGCTTTCTTT
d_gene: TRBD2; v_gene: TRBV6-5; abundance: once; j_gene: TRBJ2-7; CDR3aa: CASSYSSSGIPYEQYF; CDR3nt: TGTGCCAGCAGTTACTCGTCTAGCGGGATTCCCTACGAGCAGTACTTC
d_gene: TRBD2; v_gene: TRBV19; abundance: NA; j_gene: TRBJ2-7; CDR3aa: CASSKGLAGGEQYF; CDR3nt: TGTGCCAGTAGTAAGGGACTAGCGGGAGGCGAGCAGTACTTC
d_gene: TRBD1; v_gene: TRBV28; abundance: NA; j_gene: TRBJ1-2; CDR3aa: CASRPGTGGLVTYGYTF; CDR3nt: TGTGCCAGCAGACCCGGGACAGGGGGCCTCGTTACCTATGGCTACACCTTC
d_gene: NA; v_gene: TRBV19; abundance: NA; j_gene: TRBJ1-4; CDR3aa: CASSSRANEKLFF; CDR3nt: TGTGCCAGTAGTTCCAGGGCTAATGAAAAACTGTTTTTT
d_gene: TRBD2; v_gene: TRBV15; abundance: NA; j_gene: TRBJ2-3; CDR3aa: CATSRDQLVAGGGTDTQYF; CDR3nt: TGTGCCACCAGCAGAGATCAGCTGGTAGCGGGAGGAGGTACAGATACGCAGTATTTT
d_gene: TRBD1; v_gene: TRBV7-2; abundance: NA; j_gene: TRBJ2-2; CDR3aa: CASGGQGGTGELFF; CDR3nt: TGTGCCAGTGGCGGACAGGGCGGAACCGGGGAGCTGTTTTTT
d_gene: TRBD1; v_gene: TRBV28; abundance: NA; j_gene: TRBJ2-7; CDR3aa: CASSSPGQGYEQYF; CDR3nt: TGTGCCAGCAGTTCACCGGGACAGGGCTACGAGCAGTACTTC
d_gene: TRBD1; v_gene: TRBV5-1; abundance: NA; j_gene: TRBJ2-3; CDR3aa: CASSPDRGPGTDTQYF; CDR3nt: TGCGCCAGCAGCCCGGACAGGGGGCCCGGCACAGATACGCAGTATTTT
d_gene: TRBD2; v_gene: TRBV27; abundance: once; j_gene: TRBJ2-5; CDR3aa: CASSWTSLGTQYF; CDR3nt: TGTGCCAGCAGCTGGACTAGCTTGGGGACCCAGTACTTC
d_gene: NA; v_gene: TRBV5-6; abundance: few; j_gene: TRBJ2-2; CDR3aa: CASGLYDSNTGELFF; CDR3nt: TGTGCCAGCGGGCTCTACGATTCGAACACCGGGGAGCTGTTTTTT
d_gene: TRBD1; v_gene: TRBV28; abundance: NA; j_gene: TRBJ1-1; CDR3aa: CASSWGDRGSNTEAFF; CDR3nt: TGTGCCAGCAGTTGGGGGGACAGGGGGTCAAACACTGAAGCTTTCTTT
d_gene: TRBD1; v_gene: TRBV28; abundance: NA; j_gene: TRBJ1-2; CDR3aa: CASSSREGQRYSYGYTF; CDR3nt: TGTGCCAGCAGTTCCCGAGAGGGACAGCGTTATTCCTATGGCTACACCTTC
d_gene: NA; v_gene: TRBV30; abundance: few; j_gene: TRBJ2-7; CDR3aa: CAWSALGGTGMREQYF; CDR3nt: TGTGCCTGGAGTGCCCTCGGTGGAACAGGGATGCGGGAGCAGTACTTC
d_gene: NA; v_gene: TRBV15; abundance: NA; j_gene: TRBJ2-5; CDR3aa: CATSRGLGETQYF; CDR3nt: TGTGCCACCAGCAGAGGATTGGGCGAGACCCAGTACTTC
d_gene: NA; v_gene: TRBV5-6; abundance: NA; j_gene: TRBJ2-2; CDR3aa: CASSSMDSFGTGELFF; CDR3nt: TGTGCCAGCAGCTCTATGGACAGCTTTGGCACCGGGGAGCTGTTTTTT
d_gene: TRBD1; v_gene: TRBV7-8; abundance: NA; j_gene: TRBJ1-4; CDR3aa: CASSGQGREKLFF; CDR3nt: TGTGCCAGCAGCGGACAGGGGAGGGAAAAACTGTTTTTT
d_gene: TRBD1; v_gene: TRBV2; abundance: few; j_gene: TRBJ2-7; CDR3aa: CASNPQQGAYEQYF; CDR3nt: TGTGCCAGCAACCCCCAACAGGGGGCCTACGAGCAGTACTTC
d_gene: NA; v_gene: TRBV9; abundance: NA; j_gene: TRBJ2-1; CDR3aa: CASSVAPRNEQFF; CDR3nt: TGTGCCAGCAGCGTAGCTCCTAGGAATGAGCAGTTCTTC
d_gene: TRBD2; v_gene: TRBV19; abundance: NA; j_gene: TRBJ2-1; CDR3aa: CASSTTRLAGDNEQFF; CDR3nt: TGTGCCAGTAGTACCACAAGACTAGCGGGAGACAATGAGCAGTTCTTC
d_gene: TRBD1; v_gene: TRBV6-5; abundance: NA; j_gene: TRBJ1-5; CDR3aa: CASSSDRGGNQPQHF; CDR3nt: TGTGCCAGCAGCTCAGACAGGGGAGGCAATCAGCCCCAGCATTTT
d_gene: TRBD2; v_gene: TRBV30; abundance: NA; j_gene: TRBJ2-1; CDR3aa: CAWRTSGNNEQFF; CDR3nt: TGTGCCTGGAGGACTAGCGGGAACAATGAGCAGTTCTTC
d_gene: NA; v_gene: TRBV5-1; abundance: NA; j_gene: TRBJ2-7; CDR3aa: CASSPESSTYEQYF; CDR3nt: TGCGCCAGCAGCCCTGAGAGTTCCACCTACGAGCAGTACTTC
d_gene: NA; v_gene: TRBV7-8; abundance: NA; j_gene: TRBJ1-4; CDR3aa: CASSLVSGVRSNEKLFF; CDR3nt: TGTGCCAGCAGCTTAGTCTCTGGTGTCAGATCGAATGAAAAACTGTTTTTT
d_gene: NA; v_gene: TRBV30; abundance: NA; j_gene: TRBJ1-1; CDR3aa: CAWGQLNTEAFF; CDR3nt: TGTGCCTGGGGACAGCTGAACACTGAAGCTTTCTTT
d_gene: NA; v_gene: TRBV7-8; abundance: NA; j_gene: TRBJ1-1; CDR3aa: CASSLPAGTTEAFF; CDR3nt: TGTGCCAGCAGCTTACCGGCAGGAACCACTGAAGCTTTCTTT
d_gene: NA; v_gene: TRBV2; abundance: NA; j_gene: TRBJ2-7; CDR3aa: CASSEGPIEQYF; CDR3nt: TGTGCCAGCAGTGAAGGCCCTATTGAGCAGTACTTC
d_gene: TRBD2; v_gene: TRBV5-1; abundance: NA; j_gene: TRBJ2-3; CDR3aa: CASSLTSGGSTDTQYF; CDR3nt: TGCGCCAGCAGCTTGACTAGCGGAGGAAGCACAGATACGCAGTATTTT
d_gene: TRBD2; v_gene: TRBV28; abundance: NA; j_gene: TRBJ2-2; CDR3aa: CASLAGRGGREELFF; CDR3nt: TGTGCCAGTCTAGCGGGAAGAGGGGGTCGTGAGGAGCTGTTTTTT
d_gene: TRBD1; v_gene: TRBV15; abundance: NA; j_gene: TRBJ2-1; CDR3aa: CATSGRDRDYNEQFF; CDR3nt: TGTGCCACCAGCGGCCGGGACAGGGACTACAATGAGCAGTTCTTC
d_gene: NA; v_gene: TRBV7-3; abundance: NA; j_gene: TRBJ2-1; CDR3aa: CASSLGGASTYNEQFF; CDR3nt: TGTGCCAGCAGCTTAGGCGGGGCCTCCACCTACAATGAGCAGTTCTTC